These T cell receptor beta chains were read from a single sample in a study of early T cells in non-severe SARS-CoV-2 infection. Via MiXCR, TCRdb re-called the 5' RACE reads, giving one row per CDR3 protein. The sample contains around 84,000 distinct CDR3 sequences, 12% of which appear only once. Sequencing was carried out using whole blood. These receptors all stem from an adult who was a healthcare worker with PCR-confirmed SARS-CoV-2 infection or an uninfected control (not recorded which). CDR3s include the opening cysteine and the closing phenylalanine or tryptophan. The D gene is left open where the match is weak. The size field is filled for only some rows; it gives once, few, many or a size class.

j_call,d_call,clone_size,v_call,cdr3_nt,cdr3_aa
TRBJ2-5,-,few,TRBV7-9,TGTGCCAGCAGCTTAGGAAACAGGGGGGGAGAGACCCAGTACTTC,CASSLGNRGGETQYF
TRBJ1-6,TRBD1,-,TRBV3-1,TGTGCCAGCAGCCCTGGACAGGGGGGCTCACCCCTCCACTTT,CASSPGQGGSPLHF
TRBJ1-5,-,many,TRBV12-3/TRBV12-4,TGTGCCAGCAGTTTAATGTCGGTAAATCAGCCCCAGCATTTT,CASSLMSVNQPQHF
TRBJ2-1,-,many,TRBV7-3,TGTGCCAGCAGCCCCACCCGACTGGGTGGTGAGCAGTTCTTC,CASSPTRLGGEQFF
TRBJ1-1,-,-,TRBV27,TGTGCCAGCAGTTTGTCTTGGGGTTACACTGAAGCTTTCTTT,CASSLSWGYTEAFF
TRBJ2-7,TRBD2,-,TRBV24-1,TGTGCCACCAGTGATGAAGCTAGCGGGAGATACGAGCAGTACTTC,CATSDEASGRYEQYF
TRBJ2-3,-,many,TRBV18,TGTGCCAGCTCACCGGGCCCCAAAGATACGCAGTATTTT,CASSPGPKDTQYF
TRBJ1-2,-,many,TRBV24-1,TGTGCCACCAGTGAACCGGACCGCTCCTATGGCTACACCTTC,CATSEPDRSYGYTF
TRBJ2-5,-,-,TRBV7-9,TGTGCCAGCAGCTTAGCTGGGAGGTCCCAAGAGACCCAGTACTTC,CASSLAGRSQETQYF
TRBJ2-7,TRBD2,many,TRBV3-1,TGTGCCAGCAGCCCACTAGCGGGAGGTACCTACGAGCAGTACTTC,CASSPLAGGTYEQYF
TRBJ2-7,TRBD1,few,TRBV28,TGTGCCAGCACCCTACAGGGGAAGGGGCAGTACTTC,CASTLQGKGQYF
TRBJ2-7,-,few,TRBV6-2/TRBV6-3,TGTGCCATCGCACCGGACACTCTCCACGAGCAGTACTTC,CAIAPDTLHEQYF